The next 5 T cell receptor beta chains were all read from a single sample in a study of blood T cell repertoires in COVID-19. Profiling relied on immunoSEQ multiplex PCR, and the TCRdb table lists in-frame clones only, not all of them. Among about 200,000 clones, around 84% were seen once, and the ten largest hold around 5%. Sequencing was done on a sample of peripheral blood. All receptors derive from a woman aged 80 or over with acute or convalescent COVID-19.

This clone was seen a handful of times. The chain links TRBV18 to TRBJ2-2; TRBD2 matches 8 bases. The CDR3 has 17 amino acids. Trimming cost V 3 bases and J 4 bases; bases outside gene matches: 10. The V gene's germline CDR1 is KGHSH and CDR2 LQKENI. Here the CDR3 reads CASSPVTSGGGTGELFF. The CDR3 DNA is TGTGCCAGCTCACCGGTTACTAGCGGAGGGGGCACCGGGGAGCTGTTTTTT.

V and J are TRBV5-4 and TRBJ2-1; a possible D gene is TRBD1 (5 bases). Germline CDR1 is SGHNT and CDR2 is YYREEE (reference sequence). The CDR3 is 14 amino acids. Trimming pared 0 bases from V and 5 bases from J, leaving 9 bases between. The chain's CDR3 is CASSLVAGNNEQFF. The CDR3 nucleotides read TGTGCCAGCAGCTTGGTGGCAGGGAACAATGAGCAGTTCTTC. Looking up the rest from reference TRBV5-4 and TRBJ2-1 gives the full variable domain: ETGVTQSPTHLIKTRGQQVTLRCSSQSGHNTVSWYQQALGQGPQFIFQYYREEENGRGNFPPRFSGLQFPNYSSELNVNALELDDSALYLCASSLVAGNNEQFFGPGTRLTVL.

There are a few counts of this clone. The rearrangement joins TRBV7-9 to TRBJ1-6, with no clear D. CDR3 length: 13 amino acids. Between the trimmed V and J ends, which lost 4 bases and 6 bases, there was a span of 7 bases. CDR1 is SEHNR, CDR2 FQNEAQ, per germline (reference sequence). The CDR3 bases are TGTGCCAGCAGCTACAATCCTAATTCACCCCTCCACTTT. Translating gives CASSYNPNSPLHF.

In its sample, this clone was seen a few times. The chain couples TRBV5-1 to TRBJ2-3, with D maybe TRBD2 (6 bases). V shed 1 base and J shed 6 bases, with 12 bases lying between them. CDR1 and CDR2 (germline): SGHRS, YFSETQ. This CDR3 comprises 14 residues. The CDR3: CASSLLGGPDTQYF. The CDR3 DNA sequence: TGCGCCAGCAGCTTGTTGGGAGGTCCGGATACGCAGTATTTT. The complete variable domain, with remaining parts taken from reference TRBV5-1 and TRBJ2-3, reads KAGVTQTPRYLIKTRGQQVTLSCSPISGHRSVSWYQQTPGQGLQFLFEYFSETQRNKGNFPGRFSGRQFSNSRSEMNVSTLELGDSALYLCASSLLGGPDTQYFGPGTRLTVL.

CDR3 loop: CASSVRGRDTEAFF. CDR3 in DNA: TGTGCCAGTAGTGTGAGGGGGCGGGATACTGAAGCTTTCTTT. The rearrangement uses TRBV19 and TRBJ1-1, with 7 bases aligning to TRBD1. Trimming removed 5 bases from V and 5 bases from J; junction bases left unmatched: 8. Per the germline V gene, CDR1 is LNHDA and CDR2 is SQIVND (reference sequence). The CDR3 covers 14 residues.